A selection of T cell receptor beta chains follows, all from one sample in a study of T cell responses to AZD1222 COVID-19 vaccine. Using immunoSEQ multiplex PCR, the repertoire was profiled, and TCRdb retains in-frame clones only, with some absent. Of 95,000 to 150,000 clones in the sample, around 86% were seen once. The sample in question was peripheral blood, obtained 28 days after the second AZD1222 dose. The receptors were sampled from an adult who received the AZD1222 COVID-19 vaccine. Both conserved end residues are part of each CDR3. Each record gives: V gene, J gene, clone size, D gene, CDR3 DNA, CDR3 protein. D genes are given only for firm matches. Not every row has a clone size; where given, it reads once, few, many or a size class.

v_call: TRBV12-3/TRBV12-4
j_call: TRBJ1-6
clone_size: -
d_call: -
cdr3_nt: TGTGCCAGTCACCGAAGGGGCGATTCACCCCTCCACTTT
cdr3_aa: CASHRRGDSPLHF

v_call: TRBV20-1
j_call: TRBJ1-2
clone_size: -
d_call: -
cdr3_nt: TGCAGTGCTAGTGATAACAACTATGGCTACACCTTC
cdr3_aa: CSASDNNYGYTF

v_call: TRBV10-3
j_call: TRBJ2-3
clone_size: -
d_call: -
cdr3_nt: TGTGCCATCACCCGGGCCCCCGTGGATACGCAGTATTTT
cdr3_aa: CAITRAPVDTQYF

v_call: TRBV12-3/TRBV12-4
j_call: TRBJ1-1
clone_size: few
d_call: -
cdr3_nt: TGTGCCAGCAGTTTATACGGGGGCACTGAAGCTTTCTTT
cdr3_aa: CASSLYGGTEAFF

v_call: TRBV18
j_call: TRBJ2-3
clone_size: -
d_call: TRBD2
cdr3_nt: TGTGCCAGCTCACCTCAGCGGGGGACAGATACGCAGTATTTT
cdr3_aa: CASSPQRGTDTQYF

v_call: TRBV5-8
j_call: TRBJ2-6
clone_size: -
d_call: -
cdr3_nt: TGTGCCAGCAGCTTGGGCGTGAACCTTGGGGCCAACGTCCTGACTTTC
cdr3_aa: CASSLGVNLGANVLTF

v_call: TRBV10-3
j_call: TRBJ1-6
clone_size: -
d_call: -
cdr3_nt: TGTGCCACCGCGACGACGCCAGCTTCACCCCTCCACTTT
cdr3_aa: CATATTPASPLHF

v_call: TRBV7-2
j_call: TRBJ1-6
clone_size: -
d_call: TRBD1
cdr3_nt: TGTGCCAGCAGCTTATCCGGGACAGGTTATTCACCCCTCCACTTT
cdr3_aa: CASSLSGTGYSPLHF

v_call: TRBV11-3
j_call: TRBJ1-5
clone_size: -
d_call: -
cdr3_nt: TGTGCCAGCAGCTTAACAGGTGACGGGGAACCCCAGCATTTT
cdr3_aa: CASSLTGDGEPQHF

v_call: TRBV27
j_call: TRBJ1-1
clone_size: few
d_call: TRBD1
cdr3_nt: TGTGCCAGCAGTTTTGACAGGGAAGCGAACACTGAAGCTTTCTTT
cdr3_aa: CASSFDREANTEAFF

v_call: TRBV7-9
j_call: TRBJ1-5
clone_size: -
d_call: TRBD1
cdr3_nt: TGTGCCAGCAGCGAGGGACAGGGGGGTAATCAGCCCCAGCATTTT
cdr3_aa: CASSEGQGGNQPQHF

v_call: TRBV29-1
j_call: TRBJ1-1
clone_size: -
d_call: -
cdr3_nt: TGCAGCGCTGCGACCCTTGACGCCGTAGGGGCTTTCTTT
cdr3_aa: CSAATLDAVGAFF

v_call: TRBV3-1/TRBV3-2
j_call: TRBJ2-2
clone_size: -
d_call: -
cdr3_nt: TGTGCCAGCAGCCAAGTCGGTAGCGAGGCCGGGGAGCTGTTTTTT
cdr3_aa: CASSQVGSEAGELFF

v_call: TRBV30
j_call: TRBJ1-2
clone_size: -
d_call: TRBD1
cdr3_nt: TGTGCCTGGAGTAAGCAGGGGGCGCCTGGCTACACCTTC
cdr3_aa: CAWSKQGAPGYTF

v_call: TRBV6-5
j_call: TRBJ1-5
clone_size: few
d_call: -
cdr3_nt: TGTGCCAGCAGGTCCATAGAGCCCCAGCATTTT
cdr3_aa: CASRSIEPQHF

v_call: TRBV14
j_call: TRBJ1-6
clone_size: -
d_call: TRBD1
cdr3_nt: TGTGCCAGCCAGACAGGGGGCTCCTATAATTCACCCCTCCACTTT
cdr3_aa: CASQTGGSYNSPLHF

v_call: TRBV6-6
j_call: TRBJ1-1
clone_size: few
d_call: TRBD1
cdr3_nt: TGTGCCAGCACCGCGGACAGGGGGCTAGGTGAAGCTTTCTTT
cdr3_aa: CASTADRGLGEAFF

v_call: TRBV2
j_call: TRBJ1-5
clone_size: -
d_call: TRBD1
cdr3_nt: TGTGCCAGCAGTGCCTGGACAGGGGGCGATCAGCCCCAGCATTTT
cdr3_aa: CASSAWTGGDQPQHF

v_call: TRBV2
j_call: TRBJ1-1
clone_size: -
d_call: TRBD1
cdr3_nt: TGTGCCAGCACCAAGACAGGGGGTAACACTGAAGCTTTCTTT
cdr3_aa: CASTKTGGNTEAFF

v_call: TRBV19
j_call: TRBJ1-5
clone_size: -
d_call: TRBD1
cdr3_nt: TGTGCCAGTAGTGACAGGGGGCAGGGCAATCAGCCCCAGCATTTT
cdr3_aa: CASSDRGQGNQPQHF

v_call: TRBV19
j_call: TRBJ1-5
clone_size: -
d_call: TRBD1
cdr3_nt: TGTGCCAGTAGTACCACAGGGGATCGGCCCCAGCATTTT
cdr3_aa: CASSTTGDRPQHF

v_call: TRBV6-1
j_call: TRBJ1-4
clone_size: -
d_call: -
cdr3_nt: TGTGCCAGCAGTGAGGTCAGGGTAAATGAAAAACTGTTTTTT
cdr3_aa: CASSEVRVNEKLFF

v_call: TRBV19
j_call: TRBJ1-5
clone_size: -
d_call: -
cdr3_nt: TGTGCCAGTACAATTGGGACAAAGGGCGCCAATCAGCCCCAGCATTTT
cdr3_aa: CASTIGTKGANQPQHF

v_call: TRBV20-1
j_call: TRBJ1-1
clone_size: few
d_call: -
cdr3_nt: TGCAGTGCTAGTAGGGATACAGCGAACACTGAAGCTTTCTTT
cdr3_aa: CSASRDTANTEAFF

v_call: TRBV9
j_call: TRBJ2-2
clone_size: -
d_call: -
cdr3_nt: TGTGCCAGCAGCCTCTCGGGACACAACACCGGGGAGCTGTTTTTT
cdr3_aa: CASSLSGHNTGELFF

v_call: TRBV18
j_call: TRBJ2-4
clone_size: -
d_call: -
cdr3_nt: TGTGCCAGCTCTACTAGTCAGAAAAACATTCAGTACTTC
cdr3_aa: CASSTSQKNIQYF

v_call: TRBV9
j_call: TRBJ1-6
clone_size: -
d_call: TRBD1
cdr3_nt: TGTGCCAGCAGCTCTCGGGACAGACAAAATTCACCCCTCCACTTT
cdr3_aa: CASSSRDRQNSPLHF

v_call: TRBV9
j_call: TRBJ2-6
clone_size: -
d_call: -
cdr3_nt: TGTGCCAGCAATGTCCCAGGCCCCTCTGGGGCCAACGTCCTGACTTTC
cdr3_aa: CASNVPGPSGANVLTF

v_call: TRBV12-3/TRBV12-4
j_call: TRBJ1-5
clone_size: -
d_call: -
cdr3_nt: TGTGCCAGCAGATCACAGGGTCCCCAGCATTTT
cdr3_aa: CASRSQGPQHF

v_call: TRBV25-1
j_call: TRBJ2-2
clone_size: -
d_call: -
cdr3_nt: TGTGCCAGCAGTGATTACCGGGAGCTGTTTTTT
cdr3_aa: CASSDYRELFF

v_call: TRBV19
j_call: TRBJ1-1
clone_size: -
d_call: -
cdr3_nt: TGTGCCAGTAGTATTCCAAGAACCCTGAACACTGAAGCTTTCTTT
cdr3_aa: CASSIPRTLNTEAFF

v_call: TRBV2
j_call: TRBJ2-7
clone_size: -
d_call: -
cdr3_nt: TGTGCCAGCCGGGACTCCTACGAGCAGTACTTC
cdr3_aa: CASRDSYEQYF

v_call: TRBV9
j_call: TRBJ1-1
clone_size: -
d_call: -
cdr3_nt: TGTGCCAGCAGCGTATTTTACATGAACACTGAAGCTTTCTTT
cdr3_aa: CASSVFYMNTEAFF

v_call: TRBV11-3
j_call: TRBJ2-2
clone_size: -
d_call: -
cdr3_nt: TGTGCCAGCAGCTTAGATGGGGGTCAGCACACCGGGGAGCTGTTTTTT
cdr3_aa: CASSLDGGQHTGELFF

v_call: TRBV6-1
j_call: TRBJ1-3
clone_size: -
d_call: -
cdr3_nt: TGTGCCAGCAGGGACAGCTCTGGAAACACCATATATTTT
cdr3_aa: CASRDSSGNTIYF

v_call: TRBV28
j_call: TRBJ2-7
clone_size: -
d_call: TRBD1
cdr3_nt: TGTGCCAGCAGTACCCGGACAGGGGGGTACGAGCAGTACTTC
cdr3_aa: CASSTRTGGYEQYF

v_call: TRBV28
j_call: TRBJ2-7
clone_size: -
d_call: -
cdr3_nt: TGTGCCAGCAGTAGGGCCGGGACAACATCCTACGAGCAGTACTTC
cdr3_aa: CASSRAGTTSYEQYF

v_call: TRBV6-4
j_call: TRBJ2-1
clone_size: -
d_call: -
cdr3_nt: TGTGCCAGCAGTGAAGGGGGGCGGCAGTTCTTC
cdr3_aa: CASSEGGRQFF

v_call: TRBV5-1
j_call: TRBJ2-7
clone_size: -
d_call: TRBD2
cdr3_nt: TGCGCCAGCAGCTTGGTTCCGGGGGGTAGCTACGAGCAGTACTTC
cdr3_aa: CASSLVPGGSYEQYF

v_call: TRBV6-5
j_call: TRBJ1-2
clone_size: -
d_call: -
cdr3_nt: TGTGCCAGCAGTTCGACAGCCAATGGCTACACCTTC
cdr3_aa: CASSSTANGYTF